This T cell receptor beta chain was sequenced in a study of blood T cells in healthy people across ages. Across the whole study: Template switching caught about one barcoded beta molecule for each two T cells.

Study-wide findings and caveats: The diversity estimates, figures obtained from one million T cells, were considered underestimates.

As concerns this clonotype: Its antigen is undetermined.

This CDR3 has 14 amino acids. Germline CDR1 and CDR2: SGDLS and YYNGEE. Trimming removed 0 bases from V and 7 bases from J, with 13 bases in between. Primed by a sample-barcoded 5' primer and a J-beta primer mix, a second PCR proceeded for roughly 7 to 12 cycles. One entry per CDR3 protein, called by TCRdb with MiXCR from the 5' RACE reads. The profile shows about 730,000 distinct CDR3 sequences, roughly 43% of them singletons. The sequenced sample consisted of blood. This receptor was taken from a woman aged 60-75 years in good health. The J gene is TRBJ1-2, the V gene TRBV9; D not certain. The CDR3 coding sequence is TGTGCCAGCAGCGTAGCTCGACACGGAGCTGGCTACACCTTC. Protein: CASSVARHGAGYTF. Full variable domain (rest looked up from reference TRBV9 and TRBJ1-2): DSGVTQTPKHLITATGQRVTLRCSPRSGDLSVYWYQQSLDQGLQFLIQYYNGEERAKGNILERFSAQQFPDLHSELNLSSLELGDSALYFCASSVARHGAGYTFGSGTRLTVV.